The 20 T cell receptor beta chains below were found in one sample sequenced in a study of blood T cells in healthy people across ages. It was with a sample-barcoded 5' primer and a J-beta primer mix that a second PCR of about 6 to 12 cycles was run. TCRdb reanalysed the 5' RACE reads using MiXCR and keeps one entry per CDR3 protein. The sample lists hundreds of thousands of distinct CDR3 sequences, approximately 49% seen once, with around 15% in the top ten. Input material: blood. The receptors originated from a man aged 25-45 years in good health.

The chain carries TRBV6-2 or TRBV6-3 and TRBJ2-4; unclear D gene. The end of the DNA aligns better with TRBJ2-7, so the J call may be wrong. Germline loops: CDR1 MNHEY, CDR2 SVGEGT. The CDR3 is 11 amino acids. The CDR3 here is CASSRRYEQYF. The CDR3 DNA is TGTGCCAGCAGTCGCCGCTACGAGCAGTACTTC.

This clonotype was found a few times. This rearrangement joins TRBV10-3 to TRBJ2-7, with D unclear. The V gene's germline CDR1 is ENHRY and CDR2 SYGVKD. The V and J ends lost 3 bases and 4 bases respectively, with 10 bases between them. The CDR3 extends over 13 amino acids. The DNA of the CDR3 is TGTGCCATCAGTGAAGACCCAAGGTACGAGCAGTACTTC. Protein sequence: CAISEDPRYEQYF.

This clonotype has at least ten counts. V is TRBV7-9 and J is TRBJ2-6; 9 positions agree with TRBD1. V lost 6 bases and J lost 4; bases outside the gene matches: 10. This CDR3 contains 17 residues. Germline lookup yields CDR1 SEHNR and CDR2 FQNEAQ (reference sequence). The CDR3 region is CASSPTGGGTGANVLTF. CDR3 DNA: TGTGCCAGCAGTCCGACAGGGGGTGGAACAGGGGCCAACGTCCTGACTTTC.

The table lists this clonotype with a few counts. This chain links TRBV6-5 with TRBJ1-6, with D unclear. The CDR3 contains 13 residues. Between the trimmed V and J ends, which lost 6 bases and 6 bases, there was a span of 9 bases. The germline V gene has CDR1 MNHEY and CDR2 SVGAGI. CDR3 region: CASSDTGNSPLHF. In nucleotides, the CDR3 is TGTGCCAGCAGCGACACGGGTAATTCACCCCTCCACTTT.

This clonotype appeared once. V usage is TRBV12-3 or TRBV12-4 and J usage is TRBJ1-5; no definite D call. V was clipped by 2 bases and J by 0 bases, with 8 bases between them. This CDR3 has 15 residues. The CDR3 DNA reads as TGTGCCAGCAGTTTACAGGATTATAGCAATCAGCCCCAGCATTTT. Its translation: CASSLQDYSNQPQHF.

The chain recombines TRBV20-1 with TRBJ1-5; D remains ambiguous. With 4 bases removed from V and 3 bases from J, the gap between germline ends came to 10 bases. The CDR3 contains 13 residues. The germline V gene encodes CDR1 DFQATT and CDR2 SNEGSKA (reference sequence). Here the CDR3 DNA reads TGCAGTGCTATAGCAGGAGACAATCAGCCCCAGCATTTT. It codes for CSAIAGDNQPQHF.

For this clonotype: The junction shows a germline mismatch at one end, possibly a read error. The J gene is TRBJ2-5, the V gene TRBV12-3 or TRBV12-4, with D unresolved. The DNA matches TRBJ2-7 better at its end, which makes the J call doubtful. This CDR3 region has 11 residues. CDR3 amino acids: CAGSLTDEQYF. The CDR3 region has the DNA TGTGCCGGCAGTTTAACGGACGAGCAGTACTTC.

The J gene is TRBJ2-6, the V gene TRBV4-1, with 7 bases identical to TRBD2. With V trimmed by 4 bases and J by 2 bases, 5 bases remained unmatched. CDR3 size: 16 residues. CDR1 and CDR2 from the germline V gene are MGHRA and YSYEKL. The CDR3 nucleotides are TGCGCCAGCAGCCGACTAGCAGGAGCTGGGGCCAACGTCCTGACTTTC. Protein: CASSRLAGAGANVLTF.

This clonotype was observed a handful of times. V is TRBV5-1 and J is TRBJ2-3; 12 bases are shared with TRBD2. Germline trimming cut 0 bases from V and 4 bases from J; bases unmatched to any gene: 3. There are 16 residues in the CDR3. From germline, CDR1 is SGHRS and CDR2 YFSETQ. CDR3 sequence reads: CASSLGTSGGSDTQYF. DNA for the CDR3: TGCGCCAGCAGCTTGGGTACTAGCGGGGGGTCAGATACGCAGTATTTT.

This clonotype has only one observation. This chain connects TRBV7-9 to TRBJ2-7, with D uncertain. CDR3 size: 16 residues. The V gene lost 1 base and the J gene lost 0 bases, with 13 bases spanning the gap. Germline CDR1 reads SEHNR; CDR2 reads FQNEAQ (reference sequence). CDR3 residues: CASSLEGDWSSYEQYF. For the CDR3, the DNA is TGTGCCAGCAGCTTAGAAGGAGACTGGAGCTCCTACGAGCAGTACTTC.

This chain joins TRBV4-1 and TRBJ2-1; 15 nucleotides match TRBD2. V lost 0 bases, J lost 6 bases, and 9 bases stayed unmatched. The V gene's germline CDR1 is MGHRA and CDR2 YSYEKL. The CDR3 consists of 19 residues. CDR3 region: CASSQEAFRGLAGGNEQFF. CDR3 bases: TGCGCCAGCAGCCAAGAAGCGTTTCGGGGACTAGCGGGGGGCAATGAGCAGTTCTTC.

This clonotype was counted only a few times. This chain uses TRBV10-3 with TRBJ1-2; 9 bases are a match to TRBD1. The CDR3 sequence is 15 residues long. Per the germline V gene, CDR1 is ENHRY and CDR2 is SYGVKD. With 6 bases clipped from V and 3 bases from J, the junction kept 8 bases outside the gene matches. CDR3 bases: TGTGCCATCAGGAGCGGGACAGGGTGGGACTATGGCTACACCTTC. This gives the protein CAIRSGTGWDYGYTF.

This clonotype was counted at least ten times. The rearrangement joins TRBV6-1 to TRBJ1-4; D is ambiguous. Trimming took 6 bases from V and 5 from J, leaving 16 bases between them. The CDR3 has 15 amino acids. Germline V gene lookup returns CDR1 MNHNS and CDR2 SASEGT. The CDR3 is CASRPAAAQNEKLFF. CDR3 nucleotides: TGTGCCAGCAGACCCGCGGCGGCGCAGAATGAAAAACTGTTTTTT.

V usage is TRBV7-2 and J usage is TRBJ2-7; TRBD2 aligns across 7 bases. V shed 5 bases, J shed 1 base, and the junction held 8 bases outside the gene matches. CDR3 size: 15 residues. Germline V gives CDR1 SGHTA, CDR2 FQGNSA. The CDR3 bases are TGTGCCAGCAGCCAGTGGGGGGGAACTTCCTACGAGCAGTACTTC. Translating it yields CASSQWGGTSYEQYF. Variable domain in full (rest from reference TRBV7-2 and TRBJ2-7): GAGVSQSPSNKVTEKGKDVELRCDPISGHTALYWYRQSLGQGLEFLIYFQGNSAPDKSGLPSDRFSAERTGGSVSTLTIQRTQQEDSAVYLCASSQWGGTSYEQYFGPGTRLTVT.

This clonotype was picked up a small number of times. The V gene is TRBV6-2 or TRBV6-3, the J gene TRBJ2-7; 8 positions agree with TRBD1. Germline V gene lookup returns CDR1 MNHEY and CDR2 SVGEGT. The trim removed 6 bases at V and 2 bases at J, leaving 15 bases unmatched. The CDR3 length is 17 residues. The chain's CDR3 is CASSRRTGSESPYEQYF. The CDR3, as DNA: TGTGCCAGCAGCCGCCGGACAGGGAGCGAATCCCCCTACGAGCAGTACTTC.

A few counts support this clonotype. The chain has TRBV5-1 and TRBJ2-3, with TRBD2 as a possible D gene (6 bases). The length of the CDR3 is 14 residues. Germline CDR1 and CDR2: SGHRS and YFSETQ. The V and J ends lost 1 base and 2 bases respectively, with 8 bases between them. The CDR3: CASSLSGYTDTQYF. CDR3 coding DNA: TGCGCCAGCAGCTTGAGCGGGTACACAGATACGCAGTATTTT.

This clonotype was found many times. This rearrangement joins TRBV4-3 to TRBJ2-1; 8 bases are shared with TRBD2. The junction had 8 bases not matched to a gene; V was cut back by 1 base and J by 0 bases. CDR1 and CDR2 from the germline V gene are LGHNA and YSLEER. The CDR3 has 18 amino acids. CDR3 in DNA: TGCGCCAGCAGCCAAGCGGGAGGGGGTCCCCGCTCCTACAATGAGCAGTTCTTC. Amino acid sequence: CASSQAGGGPRSYNEQFF.

The V call is TRBV7-3, the J call TRBJ2-1; tentatively, D is TRBD2 (5 bases). The V and J ends lost 4 bases and 8 bases respectively, with 12 bases between them. Per germline, CDR1 SGHTA and CDR2 FQGTGA. The CDR3 is made up of 13 amino acids. The CDR3 DNA reads TGTGCCAGCAGCTGGACTCTACGCGATGAGCAGTTCTTC. Amino acid sequence: CASSWTLRDEQFF.

V is TRBV7-2 and J is TRBJ2-7; 9 bases map to TRBD2. The V gene end was trimmed by 8 bases and the J gene end by 3 bases; junction bases not matched to a gene: 5. Germline lookup yields CDR1 SGHTA and CDR2 FQGNSA. CDR3 length equals 13 residues. For the CDR3, the DNA is TGTGCCAGCGCAGGTAGCGGGGGCTACGAGCAGTACTTC. Translated, it gives CASAGSGGYEQYF.

The gene calls are TRBV20-1 and TRBJ2-1; D is perhaps TRBD1 or TRBD2 (6 bases each). The V gene's germline CDR1 is DFQATT and CDR2 SNEGSKA (reference sequence). The CDR3 spans 12 residues. V lost 3 bases, J lost 7 bases, and 10 bases lay in between. CDR3: CSASTGRNEQFF. DNA for the CDR3: TGCAGTGCTAGCACAGGGAGGAATGAGCAGTTCTTC.